These T cell receptor beta chains were read from a single sample in a study of blood T cell repertoires in COVID-19. Only in-frame clones appear in the TCRdb table, and some are missing; sequencing was by immunoSEQ multiplex PCR. The sample includes some 48,000 clones, about 92% seen only once; the top ten take about 1%. The specimen sequenced was peripheral blood. These receptors were taken from a man aged 60 to 75 with COVID-19, enrolled during active disease. Each CDR3 is given with its conserved first and last residue. The D gene is left open where the match is weak. Part of the rows lack a size; the others show once, few, many or a class for expanded clones.

TRBV25-1	-	TRBJ1-4	-	CASSEYGQSTNEKLFF	TGTGCCAGCAGTGAATATGGACAGTCAACTAATGAAAAACTGTTTTTT
TRBV3-1/TRBV3-2	-	TRBJ1-1	TRBD1	CASSKNRGTEAFF	TGTGCCAGCAGCAAGAACAGGGGAACTGAAGCTTTCTTT
TRBV5-1	-	TRBJ2-7	-	CASRPSGVPAEQYF	TGCGCCAGCAGACCTAGTGGCGTGCCCGCCGAGCAGTACTTC
TRBV7-2	-	TRBJ2-1	TRBD2	CASSLSGSSYNEQFF	TGTGCCAGCAGCTTAAGCGGGAGCTCCTACAATGAGCAGTTCTTC
TRBV30	-	TRBJ2-1	-	CAWKATAAINEQFF	TGTGCCTGGAAGGCGACAGCCGCGATCAATGAGCAGTTCTTC
TRBV5-6	-	TRBJ2-1	-	CASTRRGGSYNGQFF	TGTGCCAGCACTCGGAGGGGTGGGTCGTACAATGGGCAGTTCTTC
TRBV25-1	-	TRBJ2-5	-	CASSDHGGQETQYF	TGTGCCAGCAGTGATCACGGAGGGCAAGAGACCCAGTACTTC
TRBV14	-	TRBJ1-2	-	CASSQESGGYYGYTF	TGTGCCAGCAGCCAAGAGTCAGGAGGATACTATGGCTACACCTTC
TRBV4-3	once	TRBJ2-1	TRBD2	CASSQDRTSGGGNEQFF	TGCGCCAGCAGCCAAGACCGGACTAGCGGAGGTGGCAATGAGCAGTTCTTC
TRBV28	-	TRBJ2-6	-	CASTPYSGSDFSGANVLTF	TGTGCCAGCACCCCCTACTCAGGGTCCGACTTCTCTGGGGCCAACGTCCTGACTTTC
TRBV5-1	-	TRBJ2-7	-	CASSFWGRTYEQYF	TGCGCCAGCAGCTTCTGGGGCAGGACCTACGAGCAGTACTTC
TRBV18	once	TRBJ1-1	TRBD1	CASSPLGQGEDEAFF	TGTGCCAGCTCACCTCTGGGCCAGGGGGAAGACGAAGCTTTCTTT
TRBV6-5	-	TRBJ2-1	TRBD1	CASSYKGTGSYNEQFF	TGTGCCAGCAGTTATAAAGGGACAGGGTCATACAATGAGCAGTTCTTC
TRBV5-4	-	TRBJ1-1	-	CASSLAGSNTEAFF	TGTGCCAGCAGCTTGGCAGGGTCGAACACTGAAGCTTTCTTT
TRBV7-2	-	TRBJ1-2	TRBD1	CASSPGQGHGYTF	TGTGCCAGCAGCCCGGGACAGGGCCATGGCTACACCTTC
TRBV5-4	-	TRBJ2-3	-	CASSLERDTQYF	TGTGCCAGCAGCTTGGAGCGAGATACGCAGTATTTT
TRBV5-6	-	TRBJ2-2	-	CATGAGAGNTGELFF	TGTGCCACGGGGGCGGGGGCGGGAAACACCGGGGAGCTGTTTTTT
TRBV4-1	-	TRBJ2-7	TRBD1	CASSQDAIASWTGGF	TGCGCCAGCAGCCAAGATGCCATTGCATCATGGACAGGGGGCTTC
TRBV15	-	TRBJ2-7	TRBD2	CATSRDTSPGGWAYEQYF	TGTGCCACCAGCAGAGATACCTCGCCCGGGGGGTGGGCCTACGAGCAGTACTTC
TRBV21-1	-	TRBJ2-5	-	CASSKAGSGGLRQETQYF	TGTGCCAGCAGCAAAGCAGGGAGCGGGGGCCTTCGACAAGAGACCCAGTACTTC
TRBV5-1	-	TRBJ1-4	-	CASSLGTANEKLFF	TGCGCCAGCAGCTTGGGGACAGCGAATGAAAAACTGTTTTTT
TRBV6-6	-	TRBJ2-1	-	CASSPHPNEQFF	TGTGCCTCTTCCCCACACCCAAATGAGCAGTTCTTC
TRBV27	-	TRBJ2-1	TRBD1	CASRYTGAGTYNEQFF	TGTGCCAGCAGATATACAGGGGCCGGGACCTACAATGAGCAGTTCTTC
TRBV30	-	TRBJ1-1	-	CAWNGGSEAFF	TGTGCCTGGAATGGGGGCTCTGAAGCTTTCTTT
TRBV12-5	-	TRBJ1-1	-	CASALSRGTEAFF	TGTGCTAGTGCACTCAGCCGGGGCACTGAAGCTTTCTTT
TRBV18	-	TRBJ2-2	TRBD1	CASSPGQGTGELFF	TGTGCCAGCTCACCAGGACAGGGAACCGGGGAGCTGTTTTTT
TRBV18	-	TRBJ2-6	TRBD1	CASSPGQVSSGANVLTF	TGTGCCAGCTCACCGGGACAGGTCAGCTCTGGGGCCAACGTCCTGACTTTC
TRBV5-1	-	TRBJ2-7	-	CASSLAPTSYEQYF	TGCGCCAGCAGCTTGGCCCCAACTAGCTACGAGCAGTACTTC
TRBV2	-	TRBJ1-1	-	CASSEAPPSRAGMNTEAFF	TGTGCCAGCAGTGAAGCGCCTCCCTCTCGGGCAGGGATGAACACTGAAGCTTTCTTT
TRBV5-1	-	TRBJ2-7	TRBD1	CASSLPTGVSSYEQYF	TGCGCCAGCAGCCTCCCCACAGGGGTCAGCTCCTACGAGCAGTACTTC
TRBV6-1	-	TRBJ1-4	TRBD1	CASSDRTGTNEKLFF	TGTGCCAGCAGTGACCGGACAGGGACTAATGAAAAACTGTTTTTT
TRBV14	-	TRBJ1-1	-	CASSHKNTEAFF	TGTGCCAGCAGCCACAAGAACACTGAAGCTTTCTTT
TRBV6-5	-	TRBJ2-7	-	CASSLSGNSYEQYF	TGTGCCAGCAGTCTTAGCGGCAACTCCTACGAGCAGTACTTC
TRBV19	-	TRBJ2-7	TRBD1	CASSRTGDNYEQYF	TGTGCCAGTAGTCGGACAGGGGACAACTACGAGCAGTACTTC
TRBV28	-	TRBJ2-4	-	CATSNRDLAKNIQYF	TGTGCCACCTCAAACAGGGACCTAGCCAAAAACATTCAGTACTTC
TRBV28	-	TRBJ1-5	-	CASSLNSGFVSNQPQHF	TGTGCCAGCAGTTTAAATTCGGGGTTTGTGAGCAATCAGCCCCAGCATTTT
TRBV11-3	-	TRBJ1-1	-	CASSRGTSTEAFF	TGTGCCAGCAGCCGCGGGACGAGCACTGAAGCTTTCTTT
TRBV28	-	TRBJ2-7	-	CATWDLSHEQYF	TGTGCCACCTGGGACTTATCCCACGAGCAGTACTTC
TRBV28	-	TRBJ1-6	-	CASSFPSSSYNSPLHF	TGTGCCAGCAGTTTTCCATCTAGCTCCTATAATTCACCCCTCCACTTT
TRBV7-9	-	TRBJ1-1	-	CASSLGGVRNTEAFF	TGTGCCAGCAGCTTAGGGGGGGTTAGGAACACTGAAGCTTTCTTT
TRBV7-3	few	TRBJ1-1	-	CASGGTSEAFF	TGTGCCTCAGGAGGCACCTCTGAAGCTTTCTTT
TRBV19	-	TRBJ2-2	-	CASTILGGSTGELFF	TGTGCCAGTACCATACTTGGGGGGAGCACCGGGGAGCTGTTTTTT
TRBV21-1	-	TRBJ1-2	-	CASSLGQPAWGYTF	TGTGCCAGCAGCTTGGGACAGCCGGCTTGGGGCTACACCTTC
TRBV7-6	-	TRBJ1-6	-	CASRLRDSSPLHF	TGTGCCAGCAGGCTACGTGACAGTTCACCCCTCCACTTT
TRBV11-2	-	TRBJ2-1	TRBD2	CASSLGYQRGGRNEQFF	TGTGCCAGCAGCTTAGGATACCAGCGGGGGGGCCGCAATGAGCAGTTCTTC
TRBV11-2	-	TRBJ2-7	-	CASSAQWGEEQYF	TGTGCCAGCAGCGCCCAATGGGGGGAGGAGCAGTACTTC
TRBV3-1/TRBV3-2	-	TRBJ2-1	-	CASSQDTVSYNEQFF	TGTGCCAGCAGCCAAGATACGGTCTCCTACAATGAGCAGTTCTTC
TRBV7-9	-	TRBJ1-5	-	CASSSTRRPNQPQHF	TGTGCCAGCAGCTCAACGCGGCGGCCCAATCAGCCCCAGCATTTT
TRBV4-2	-	TRBJ2-2	TRBD2	CASSQNGGGPVTGELFF	TGTGCCAGCAGCCAAAACGGGGGAGGGCCGGTCACCGGGGAGCTGTTTTTT
TRBV18	-	TRBJ1-4	-	CASSPEGAVNEKLFF	TGTGCCAGCTCTCCCGAAGGGGCGGTTAATGAAAAACTGTTTTTT
TRBV30	-	TRBJ2-2	-	CAWSVKGRTGELFF	TGTGCCTGGAGTGTAAAGGGGAGGACCGGGGAGCTGTTTTTT
TRBV18	-	TRBJ2-7	TRBD2	CASSPGTSGYYEQYF	TGTGCCAGCTCACCGGGGACTAGCGGGTACTACGAGCAGTACTTC
TRBV3-1/TRBV3-2	once	TRBJ1-2	-	CASSQVRGSYGYTF	TGTGCCAGCAGCCAAGTCAGGGGATCATATGGCTACACCTTC
TRBV5-4	-	TRBJ2-1	-	CASSLDLERAYNEQFF	TGTGCCAGCAGCTTGGACCTCGAGAGGGCCTACAATGAGCAGTTCTTC
TRBV5-1	-	TRBJ2-2	TRBD2	CASSSSGAANTGELFF	TGCGCCAGCAGCTCAAGCGGGGCTGCGAACACCGGGGAGCTGTTTTTT
TRBV19	-	TRBJ2-3	TRBD1	CASSPLWTGRERASTDTQYF	TGTGCCAGTAGTCCATTATGGACAGGGAGAGAGAGGGCTAGCACAGATACGCAGTATTTT